These 30 T cell receptor beta chains came from one sample sequenced in a study of shared clonotypes between healthy human individuals. The assay was immunoSEQ multiplex PCR, and TCRdb's table has in-frame clones only and misses some. Of millions of clones detected, more than 90% appear once; the ten largest clones hold roughly 0.14%. Sequenced: naive CD4+ T cells sorted from blood. This sample's subset: CD45RA+ positively selected. The receptors here all came from a man between 18 and 35 years old in good health.

V usage is TRBV29-1 and J usage is TRBJ1-4; TRBD1 might be the D (5 bases). V was shortened by 7 bases and J by 5 bases, with 14 bases between the two germline ends. CDR3 length equals 13 residues. Looked up from germline, CDR1 is SQVTM and CDR2 is ANQGSEA. The CDR3 spells CSEPQGSNEKLFF. CDR3 coding DNA: TGCAGCGAGCCTCAGGGATCCAATGAAAAACTGTTTTTT.

On this clone itself: The junction departs from the called germline gene at one end, perhaps through a read error. The chain recombines TRBV5-1 with TRBJ2-5; no clear D. Germline V gene lookup returns CDR1 SGHRS and CDR2 YFSETQ. The CDR3 length is 15 residues. CDR3 residues: CASSLTTNPREAQYF. As DNA, the CDR3 is TGCGCCAGCAGCCTAACTACGAACCCAAGAGAGGCCCAGTACTTC.

The chain is built from TRBV5-6 and TRBJ1-1; D is perhaps TRBD1 (5 bases). The CDR3 spans 13 residues. Germline V CDR1 and CDR2: SGHDT, YYEEEE. V shed 0 bases and J shed 3 bases, with 6 bases lying between them. The CDR3 loop reads CASSLAGDTEAFF. CDR3 nucleotides: TGTGCCAGCAGCTTGGCGGGGGACACTGAAGCTTTCTTT.

The chain recombines TRBV28 with TRBJ1-3; a weak D match, TRBD1 (6 bases). The CDR3 covers 15 residues. V was trimmed by 5 bases and J by 3 bases, leaving 14 bases between them. The V gene's germline CDR1 is MDHEN and CDR2 SYDVKM. CDR3 DNA: TGTGCCAGCAGTAGAGAGGGGGTTCGTGGAAACACCATATATTTT. It codes for CASSREGVRGNTIYF. Together with reference TRBV28 and TRBJ1-3, the CDR3 gives the full variable domain: DVKVTQSSRYLVKRTGEKVFLECVQDMDHENMFWYRQDPGLGLRLIYFSYDVKMKEKGDIPEGYSVSREKKERFSLILESASTNQTSMYLCASSREGVRGNTIYFGEGSWLTVV.

The J gene is TRBJ2-6, the V gene TRBV4-1, with 8 bases that match TRBD1. The CDR3 totals 16 residues. CDR1 MGHRA and CDR2 YSYEKL come from the germline V gene. V shed 2 bases, J shed 6 bases, and the junction held 6 bases outside the gene matches. This chain's CDR3 is CASSQQTGGLANVLTF. The CDR3 nucleotides read TGCGCCAGCAGCCAACAAACAGGGGGGTTGGCCAACGTCCTGACTTTC.

The chain employs TRBV21-1 and TRBJ2-2; TRBD2 is the table's D call, not checked against the DNA. TRBV21-1 represents a pseudogene. The CDR3 is made up of 14 amino acids. CDR3 protein: CASSSWVVSGELFF. The DNA of the CDR3 is TGTGCCAGCAGCTCCTGGGTTGTGAGCGGTGAGCTGTTTTTT.

With regard to this clone: The sample contains more than one DNA sequence encoding this CDR3. V and J are TRBV7-2 and TRBJ2-1; D unresolved. The CDR3 runs to 12 residues. Germline V gene lookup returns CDR1 SGHTA and CDR2 FQGNSA. V lost 1 base and J 7 bases, leaving 5 bases between the germline ends. CDR3 residues: CASSLDLNEQFF. The CDR3 region has the DNA TGTGCCAGCAGCTTAGACCTGAATGAGCAGTTCTTC.

The CDR3 sequence is CASSPLAGGQETQYF. Written as DNA, the CDR3 is TGTGCCAGCAGTCCCTTAGCGGGGGGGCAAGAGACCCAGTACTTC. The rearrangement links TRBV6-5 to TRBJ2-5, with TRBD2 matching over 11 bases. The CDR3 is 15 residues long. The trim removed 5 bases at V and 2 bases at J, leaving 4 bases unmatched. Germline CDR1 reads MNHEY; CDR2 reads SVGAGI.

This clone showed up just once. Other DNA sequences in this sample translate to the same CDR3. The chain uses TRBV6-5 and TRBJ1-4; 8 nucleotides align to TRBD1. Germline lookup yields CDR1 MNHEY and CDR2 SVGAGI. The CDR3 has 14 amino acids. J was trimmed by 6 bases and V by 6 bases; bases with no gene match: 6. The DNA for the CDR3 is TGTGCCAGCAGCCGTGGACAGGGTGATGAAAAACTGTTTTTT. Its translation is CASSRGQGDEKLFF.

This clone appeared a single time. This sample also contains other DNA sequences that code for the same CDR3. The genes are TRBV6-6 and TRBJ2-7; D remains unclear. V lost 6 bases to trimming and J lost 0 bases, with 12 bases between them. The CDR3 length is 14 residues. Germline V gene data show CDR1 as MNHNY and CDR2 as SVGAGI (reference sequence). The CDR3 sequence: CASRQVESSYEQYF. The DNA of the CDR3 is TGTGCCAGCAGGCAGGTTGAGAGCTCCTACGAGCAGTACTTC.

The CDR3 DNA reads TGTGCCAGCAGTAGAGGGACTAGCAACGAGCAGTACTTC. Its translation is CASSRGTSNEQYF. This rearrangement joins TRBV6-5 to TRBJ2-7; 9 nucleotides line up with TRBD2. V shed 5 bases and J 5 bases; nucleotides not matched to a gene: 4. The germline gives CDR1 MNHEY, CDR2 SVGAGI. The CDR3 has 13 amino acids.

The chain has TRBV25-1 and TRBJ1-6; 8 nucleotides agree with TRBD1. After removal of 9 bases from V and 7 bases from J, the junction contained 11 bases not matched to a gene. This CDR3 is built from 15 residues. Germline assignment: CDR1 MGHDK and CDR2 SYGVNS. The chain's CDR3 is CASQDREMINSPLHF. CDR3 bases: TGTGCCAGTCAGGACAGGGAGATGATCAATTCACCCCTCCACTTT.

This chain connects TRBV6-6 to TRBJ1-1; no firm D call. V was shortened by 11 bases and J by 1 base, with 8 bases between the two germline ends. The CDR3 is 11 amino acids. Looked up from germline, CDR1 is MNHNY and CDR2 is SVGAGI (reference sequence). CDR3 protein: CASEGNTEAFF. The CDR3 nucleotides read TGTGCCTCTGAGGGGAACACTGAAGCTTTCTTT.

Of note for this clone: The junction shows a germline mismatch at one end, possibly a read error. The chain couples TRBV7-2 to TRBJ2-7; tentatively, D is TRBD2 (5 bases). Germline CDR1 is SGHTA and CDR2 is FQGNSA. The CDR3 runs 14 residues. CDR3 coding DNA: TGTGCCAGCAGCCTAGCCTCGTCTATCTACGAGCAGTACTTC. This codes for CASSLASSIYEQYF.

CDR3 sequence (DNA): TGCGCCAGCAGCCAAAGCCCGCCAACGGCAGGAGCTGGCACAGATACGCAGTATTTT. Protein product: CASSQSPPTAGAGTDTQYF. The V gene is TRBV4-1, the J gene TRBJ2-3; D is unclear. The CDR3 consists of 19 residues. The V and J ends lost 2 bases and 1 base respectively, with 22 bases between them. Germline CDR1 is MGHRA and CDR2 is YSYEKL.

Regarding this clone: Other nucleotide sequences in the sample specify the same CDR3. The chain uses TRBV10-3 and TRBJ2-5; TRBD1 aligns across 8 bases. J gave up 2 bases and V 9 bases, and 5 bases lay outside the gene matches. The CDR3 is 13 residues long. Germline V gene sequence: CDR1 ENHRY, CDR2 SYGVKD. In DNA, the CDR3 is TGTGCCATTCGAACAGGGGGTCAAGAGACCCAGTACTTC. Its protein is CAIRTGGQETQYF.

The genes are TRBV6-1 and TRBJ1-6; TRBD1 matches at 7 bases. The ends lost 5 bases at V and 5 bases at J; junction bases unmatched: 3. CDR3 length equals 14 residues. CDR1 and CDR2 from the germline V gene are MNHNS and SASEGT. This CDR3 is CASSYQGDNSPLHF. The DNA for the CDR3 is TGTGCCAGCAGTTATCAGGGGGATAATTCACCCCTCCACTTT.

The chain carries TRBV14 and TRBJ2-4; D not resolved. Germline V gene lookup returns CDR1 SGHDN and CDR2 FVKESK. CDR3 length: 13 residues. V lost 4 bases, J lost 9 bases, and 13 bases lay in between. In DNA, the CDR3 is TGTGCCAGCAGCCGCCTGCCTGATATCATTCAGTACTTC. Translation gives CASSRLPDIIQYF.

This chain uses TRBV5-1 with TRBJ2-3; no firm D call. The CDR3 length is 16 residues. CDR1 is SGHRS, CDR2 YFSETQ, per germline. V was cut by 0 bases and J by 0 bases, with 11 bases left in between. Written as DNA, the CDR3 is TGCGCCAGCAGCTTGGGCCGGACGTTGAGCACAGATACGCAGTATTTT. Encoded protein: CASSLGRTLSTDTQYF. The full variable domain, in which reference TRBV5-1 and TRBJ2-3 provide the parts outside the CDR3, is KAGVTQTPRYLIKTRGQQVTLSCSPISGHRSVSWYQQTPGQGLQFLFEYFSETQRNKGNFPGRFSGRQFSNSRSEMNVSTLELGDSALYLCASSLGRTLSTDTQYFGPGTRLTVL.

Notes on this clone: The same CDR3 arises from other DNA sequences in this sample as well. The chain employs TRBV10-3 and TRBJ2-1; a possible D gene is TRBD2 (5 bases). The CDR3 runs to 15 residues. CDR1 ENHRY and CDR2 SYGVKD come from the germline V gene. Trimming took 0 bases from V and 7 from J, leaving 13 bases between them. CDR3 in DNA: TGTGCCATCAGTGAGTCGACCCGGAGGAGGAATGAGCAGTTCTTC. It translates to CAISESTRRRNEQFF.

The chain couples TRBV18 to TRBJ2-7, with D perhaps TRBD1 (5 bases). The germline gives CDR1 KGHSH, CDR2 LQKENI. The length of the CDR3 is 14 residues. Trimming took off 1 base at V and 4 bases at J, with 11 bases between the two ends. CDR3 sequence: CASSPQSQAYEQYF. CDR3 DNA sequence: TGTGCCAGCTCACCACAGTCACAGGCTTACGAGCAGTACTTC. Full variable domain (remainder filled in from reference TRBV18 and TRBJ2-7): NAGVMQNPRHLVRRRGQEARLRCSPMKGHSHVYWYRQLPEEGLKFMVYLQKENIIDESGMPKERFSAEFPKEGPSILRIQQVVRGDSAAYFCASSPQSQAYEQYFGPGTRLTVT.

With respect to this clone: This specimen includes other DNA sequences encoding the same CDR3. The chain employs TRBV6-5 and TRBJ2-7, with D possibly TRBD2 on 6 matching bases. This CDR3 is 11 amino acids long. Germline CDR1 MNHEY, CDR2 SVGAGI. The V gene lost 6 bases and the J gene lost 3 bases, with 6 bases spanning the gap. This CDR3 is CASSGGYEQYF. The CDR3 nucleotides are TGTGCCAGCAGCGGGGGCTACGAGCAGTACTTC.

The V call is TRBV2, the J call TRBJ1-2; no clear D gene. V gave up 2 bases and J gave up 4 bases, with 11 bases separating them. CDR3 length equals 14 residues. CDR1 and CDR2 from the germline V gene are SNHLY and FYNNEI. CDR3 sequence reads: CASSETSVRYGYTF. Here the CDR3 DNA reads TGTGCCAGCAGTGAAACCTCCGTCCGCTATGGCTACACCTTC.

V and J are TRBV27 and TRBJ2-3; no clear D gene. The CDR3 length is 13 residues. Trimming removed 6 bases from V and 0 bases from J, with 7 bases in between. CDR1 is MNHEY, CDR2 SMNVEV, per germline (reference sequence). The CDR3: CASRHVSTDTQYF. DNA of the CDR3: TGTGCCAGCAGACACGTGAGCACAGATACGCAGTATTTT.

DNA for the CDR3: TGTGCCATCAGTGTCGGCTACTCGGCTAACACCGGGGAGCTGTTTTTT. Translation gives CAISVGYSANTGELFF. The genes are TRBV10-3 and TRBJ2-2; no firm D call. Germline V gives CDR1 ENHRY, CDR2 SYGVKD. The CDR3 loop spans 16 amino acids. The V and J ends lost 4 bases and 2 bases respectively, with 14 bases between them.

V is TRBV5-6 and J is TRBJ1-1; D may be TRBD1 (5 bases). V lost 2 bases and J 5 bases, leaving 16 bases between the germline ends. CDR1 is SGHDT, CDR2 YYEEEE, per germline. This CDR3 has 15 amino acids. This CDR3 is CASSFVGAGETEAFF. In nucleotides, the CDR3 is TGTGCCAGCAGCTTCGTAGGGGCAGGAGAAACTGAAGCTTTCTTT.

This sequence joins TRBV6-1 and TRBJ1-4; D is possibly TRBD1 (5 bases). This CDR3 has 15 residues. The V and J ends lost 7 bases and 7 bases respectively, with 19 bases between them. In germline, CDR1 is MNHNS, CDR2 SASEGT. The CDR3 protein is CASTDDRPMSEKLFF. DNA for the CDR3: TGTGCCAGCACCGATGACAGACCAATGAGTGAAAAACTGTTTTTT.

The chain employs TRBV10-3 and TRBJ2-1, with D perhaps TRBD2 (5 bases). The CDR3 length is 14 residues. Germline V gene lookup returns CDR1 ENHRY and CDR2 SYGVKD. The V gene lost 2 bases and the J gene lost 0 bases, with 5 bases spanning the gap. The CDR3 spells CAISETSSYNEQFF. As DNA, the CDR3 is TGTGCCATCAGTGAGACTAGCTCCTACAATGAGCAGTTCTTC.

Concerning this clone: Other DNA sequences from this sample encode an identical CDR3 as well. V is TRBV5-1 and J is TRBJ1-4; D is undetermined. Looked up from germline, CDR1 is SGHRS and CDR2 is YFSETQ. V was clipped by 4 bases and J by 0 bases, with 10 bases between them. This CDR3 spans 15 amino acids. The CDR3 DNA reads as TGCGCCAGCAGCCGTGACTCCGCAACTAATGAAAAACTGTTTTTT. Translation: CASSRDSATNEKLFF.

This chain connects TRBV7-9 to TRBJ1-6, with D uncertain. Germline V gives CDR1 SEHNR, CDR2 FQNEAQ (reference sequence). Deletions cut 5 bases from V and 9 bases from J, with 23 bases between. CDR3 length: 17 residues. CDR3 coding DNA: TGTGCCAGCAGCGCCGGGCCGGGCCAGTTAAGAGGTTCACCCCTCCACTTT. Its protein is CASSAGPGQLRGSPLHF.